The source of this T cell receptor (beta chain) is a study of blood T cell repertoires in COVID-19 (dated by TCRdb to the early 2020s). With respect to the entire study: Samples from collaborators originated in the United States, Italy and Spain and spanned both the acute and convalescent phases of COVID-19. Where available, HLA class I and class II types were taken from metadata supplied by the sample provider and were not determined by assay-based typing. A freely available public database, intended as a resource for researchers studying the immune response to SARS-CoV-2, is where the repertoires were released. Deeply sampled blood TCRbeta repertoires from subjects exposed to, actively infected with, or recovered from COVID-19 were included in the dataset. The samples were drawn from two sources: the first 160 participants of the ongoing ImmuneRACE study, and 1,200 or so subjects contributed by 6 global collaborators. A de-identified subject ID, COVID-19 status, age in years and sex were almost always included in the sample metadata. The material from the prospective study consisted of cDNA or gDNA derived from T cells, B-cell-depleted T cells, or PBMCs. What the research found in general, with its limitations: Clinical and demographic metadata were provided uncurated, with the amount varying by source and participant.

This clone was detected only once. There is no known antigen for this receptor. No base qualities exist here, and no much larger clone lies one base off it. In Seattle, one collaborating source enrolled patients while the infection was active and tracked those patients longitudinally over the course of disease. Each collaborating institution followed its own protocols to collect whole blood in K2EDTA tubes. Collaborator samples were shipped for TCRbeta analysis as frozen whole blood, isolated PBMCs, or DNA extracted from either sample type. Trimming leaves V shorter by 3 bases and J shorter by 5 bases, with the junction holding 10 bases beyond the gene matches. The CDR3, cysteine through phenylalanine, is 16 amino acids long. Only CDR3 DNA remains: 48 bases, in frame from the first base. Sequences SGDLS (CDR1) and YYNGEE (CDR2) are obtained from the germline V gene. The immunoSEQ Assay, a bias-controlled multiplex PCR, was used to amplify TCRbeta CDR3 regions from genomic DNA. The original pipeline was this. Within the assay, amplification of reference gene primers was used to estimate how many nucleated cells each sample contained. Sequence reads were collapsed and filtered to measure the absolute abundance of every unique TCRbeta CDR3 rearrangement. For each sample, productive Simpson clonality was calculated as the square root of Simpson's diversity index over productive rearrangements. Held by TCRdb, this immuneACCESS table contains in-frame sequences only and omits some clones. Under half of the omission traces to an unresolved V gene where checked; the cause of the rest is unknown. From that table come the V and J calls and clone size; the DNA was used to work out D and trimming. The sample has roughly 200,000 clones on record, more than 75% of them singletons. The ten largest clones take up roughly 18% of the sample.

Recombination joined TRBV9 with TRBJ1-1; 10 of the junction bases match TRBD1. Sequenced sample: peripheral blood. The clonotype comes from a person aged 65 to 85 with COVID-19, enrolled during active disease. The CDR3 in this case is CASSAGGTGDYTEAFF. In nucleotides, the sequence is TGTGCCAGCAGCGCCGGGGGGACAGGGGATTATACTGAAGCTTTCTTT.